The 21 T cell receptor beta chains reported below all come from one sample, sequenced in a study of blood T cell repertoires in COVID-19. Assay used: immunoSEQ multiplex PCR; TCRdb lists only in-frame clones, some missing. The repertoire holds approximately 150,000 clones, with approximately 92% as singletons. The sample consisted of peripheral blood. These receptors all stem from a man between 18 and 29 years old with COVID-19, enrolled during active disease.

The J gene is TRBJ2-7, the V gene TRBV29-1; D possibly corresponds to TRBD2 (6 bases). CDR3 size: 13 residues. The germline V and J ends were trimmed by 3 bases and 3 bases, with 12 bases remaining between them. Germline V gene data show CDR1 as SQVTM and CDR2 as ANQGSEA. The chain's CDR3 is CSVEGRFSYEQYF. The CDR3 DNA sequence: TGCAGCGTTGAGGGGAGGTTTAGCTACGAGCAGTACTTC.

The J gene is TRBJ2-2, the V gene TRBV10-1; 10 nucleotides match TRBD1. The germline gives CDR1 WNHNN, CDR2 SYGVQD (reference sequence). The ends lost 6 bases at V and 5 bases at J; junction bases unmatched: 9. The CDR3 loop spans 16 amino acids. The CDR3 sequence: CASSPRTGGNTGELFF. Here the CDR3 DNA reads TGCGCCAGCAGCCCCCGGACAGGGGGAAATACCGGGGAGCTGTTTTTT.

Of note for this clone: A read error may produce the germline difference seen at one junction end. The CDR3 DNA sequence: TGTGCCAGCAGCTTGAGAGGGCGGTCTAATGAAAAACTGCTTTTT. It yields the protein CASSLRGRSNEKLLF. This chain joins TRBV11-2 and TRBJ1-4, with D unresolved. Germline CDR1 reads SGHAT; CDR2 reads FQNNGV. CDR3 size: 15 residues.

CDR3 in DNA: TGTGCCAGCAGCTTATGGCATCGATACGAGCAGTACTTC. It specifies CASSLWHRYEQYF. The rearrangement links TRBV7-3 to TRBJ2-7; D unresolved. Germline V gene lookup returns CDR1 SGHTA and CDR2 FQGTGA. The CDR3 length is 13 residues. Trimming shortened V by 2 bases and J by 4 bases, and 9 bases separated the two germline ends. The whole variable domain, remainder taken from reference TRBV7-3 and TRBJ2-7, is GAGVSQTPSNKVTEKGKYVELRCDPISGHTALYWYRQSLGQGPEFLIYFQGTGAADDSGLPNDRFFAVRPEGSVSTLKIQRTERGDSAVYLCASSLWHRYEQYFGPGTRLTVT.

The chain's CDR3 is CASGGEAGASSYNEQFF. The CDR3 DNA reads as TGTGCCAGCGGCGGGGAGGCGGGCGCGAGCTCCTACAATGAGCAGTTCTTC. The V and J genes are TRBV5-4 and TRBJ2-1; the D gene is possibly TRBD2 (6 bases). This CDR3 is built from 17 residues. Trimming removed 7 bases at V and 0 bases at J, with 20 bases between. Germline V lookup: CDR1 SGHNT, CDR2 YYREEE (reference sequence).

The V gene is TRBV6-5, the J gene TRBJ2-6, with D possibly matching TRBD1 (5 bases). Germline V gene sequence: CDR1 MNHEY, CDR2 SVGAGI. V was cut by 2 bases and J by 4 bases, with 9 bases left in between. The CDR3 runs 15 residues. CDR3 amino acids: CASSYGAAGANVLTF. The CDR3 DNA follows: TGTGCCAGCAGTTACGGGGCAGCCGGGGCCAACGTCCTGACTTTC.

This clone has a single count. The chain is built from TRBV10-3 and TRBJ1-5, with D perhaps matching TRBD1 (6 bases). The CDR3 loop spans 14 amino acids. Deletions cut 3 bases from V and 6 bases from J, with 12 bases between. CDR1 is ENHRY, CDR2 SYGVKD, per germline. The CDR3 DNA sequence: TGTGCCATCAGTGAACAGGGAGAGGGTCAGCCCCAGCATTTT. It is translated as CAISEQGEGQPQHF.

The rearrangement joins TRBV11-2 to TRBJ1-2; D perhaps matches TRBD1 (5 bases). Germline-derived CDR1 and CDR2 are SGHAT and FQNNGV. With 0 bases removed from V and 3 bases from J, the gap between germline ends came to 11 bases. The CDR3 length is 15 residues. The CDR3 region is CASSLDQGFDYGYTF. The CDR3 bases are TGTGCCAGCAGCTTAGATCAGGGTTTTGACTATGGCTACACCTTC.

The V call is TRBV24-1, the J call TRBJ2-7, with 8 bases matching TRBD1. The CDR3 is made up of 16 amino acids. Germline V gene sequence: CDR1 KGHDR, CDR2 SFDVKD. With 2 bases clipped from V and 4 bases from J, the junction kept 9 bases outside the gene matches. CDR3 protein: CATSDYPGQVRYEQYF. The CDR3, as DNA: TGTGCCACCAGTGATTACCCGGGACAGGTTAGGTACGAGCAGTACTTC.

The V and J genes are TRBV19 and TRBJ2-1; D may be TRBD2 (5 bases). The CDR3 covers 16 residues. Between the trimmed V and J ends, which lost 1 base and 4 bases, there was a span of 14 bases. Germline V gene sequence: CDR1 LNHDA, CDR2 SQIVND (reference sequence). The CDR3 DNA reads as TGTGCCAGTAGTATAGGTATCCCTTCGGGATACAATGAGCAGTTCTTC. Encoded protein: CASSIGIPSGYNEQFF.

The rearrangement links TRBV5-1 to TRBJ2-7; D may be TRBD2 (5 bases). The CDR3 sequence is 14 residues long. Germline values: CDR1 SGHRS, CDR2 YFSETQ. The germline V and J ends were trimmed by 2 bases and 2 bases, with 11 bases remaining between them. For the CDR3, the DNA is TGCGCCAGCAGCTTTGGAGGTCAAGCCTACGAGCAGTACTTC. This sequence encodes CASSFGGQAYEQYF.

This clone was counted a single time. The V gene is TRBV29-1, the J gene TRBJ2-1; 9 bases are shared with TRBD2. The J segment lost 9 bases and the V segment lost 4 bases, leaving 10 bases of the junction unmatched. The CDR3 runs to 14 residues. The germline V gene has CDR1 SQVTM and CDR2 ANQGSEA. The CDR3: CSVALAGIGVEQFF. The CDR3 nucleotides are TGCAGCGTTGCTCTAGCGGGGATAGGAGTTGAGCAGTTCTTC.

The rearrangement joins TRBV19 to TRBJ2-1; the match to TRBD1 covers 9 bases. The V segment lost 5 bases and the J segment 14 bases; nucleotides outside the gene matches: 16. The CDR3 is 15 residues long. In germline, CDR1 is LNHDA, CDR2 SQIVND (reference sequence). DNA for the CDR3: TGTGCCAGTAGTGAGACATGGACAGGGGTTAAGTTTAAGTTCTTC. Protein product: CASSETWTGVKFKFF. Supplemented by reference TRBV19 and TRBJ2-1, the full variable domain reads DGGITQSPKYLFRKEGQNVTLSCEQNLNHDAMYWYRQDPGQGLRLIYYSQIVNDFQKGDIAEGYSVSREKKESFPLTVTSAQKNPTAFYLCASSETWTGVKFKFFGPGTRLTVL.

The chain joins TRBV3-1 (or the pseudogene TRBV3-2) to TRBJ1-1; TRBD1 agrees at 7 bases. CDR1 is LGHDT, CDR2 YNNKEL, per germline (reference sequence). The CDR3 runs 14 residues. The V and J ends lost 0 bases and 4 bases, in that order; junction bases with no gene match: 2. CDR3 amino acids: CASSQDDRVTEAFF. The CDR3 DNA sequence: TGTGCCAGCAGCCAAGACGACAGGGTCACTGAAGCTTTCTTT.

CDR3 protein: CSARTASYEQYF. CDR3 DNA sequence: TGCAGCGCACGGACAGCATCCTACGAGCAGTACTTC. The V gene is TRBV29-1, the J gene TRBJ2-7; a possible D gene is TRBD1 (6 bases). CDR1 SQVTM and CDR2 ANQGSEA come from the germline V gene. Deletions cut 7 bases from V and 1 base from J, with 11 bases between. This CDR3 region has 12 residues.

The chain combines TRBV18 with TRBJ1-6; 9 nucleotides agree with TRBD1. The ends lost 5 bases at V and 0 bases at J; junction bases unmatched: 5. CDR1 is KGHSH and CDR2 is LQKENI in the germline V gene. The CDR3 is 17 amino acids. CDR3 bases: TGTGCCAGCTCAGCGGGACAGGGCACCTCCTATAATTCACCCCTCCACTTT. Protein product: CASSAGQGTSYNSPLHF.

The chain combines TRBV5-1 with TRBJ2-7; TRBD1 aligns across 9 bases. The CDR3 totals 14 residues. V shed 0 bases, J shed 6 bases, and the junction held 4 bases outside the gene matches. Germline V gene sequence: CDR1 SGHRS, CDR2 YFSETQ. CDR3 residues: CASSLEQGASEQYF. DNA for the CDR3: TGCGCCAGCAGCTTGGAACAGGGGGCTTCCGAGCAGTACTTC.

The V gene is TRBV20-1, the J gene TRBJ2-3, with D hard to call. Germline lookup yields CDR1 DFQATT and CDR2 SNEGSKA (reference sequence). This CDR3 is built from 15 residues. V lost 3 bases and J lost 2, with 15 bases in between. The CDR3 reads CSASHGQTSTDTQYF. In nucleotides, the CDR3 is TGCAGTGCTAGTCATGGCCAGACTTCCACAGATACGCAGTATTTT.

V gene TRBV11-1 combines with J gene TRBJ1-1; D gene unclear. The germline gives CDR1 SGHAT, CDR2 FQDESV (reference sequence). The CDR3 runs 13 residues. The ends were cut back, 2 bases at V and 5 bases at J, with 9 bases in the middle. For the CDR3, the DNA is TGTGCCAGCAGCTTATTGACATATACTGAAGCTTTCTTT. Its protein is CASSLLTYTEAFF.

The CDR3: CAIGRTSGSPNTQYF. CDR3 sequence (DNA): TGTGCCATCGGACGGACTAGCGGGAGTCCAAATACGCAGTATTTT. The rearrangement links TRBV10-3 to TRBJ2-3; 13 nucleotides line up with TRBD2. Germline-derived CDR1 and CDR2 are ENHRY and SYGVKD. The CDR3 spans 15 residues. After removal of 8 bases from V and 7 bases from J, the junction contained 9 bases not matched to a gene.

The chain joins TRBV5-1 to TRBJ2-1, with TRBD2 identical over 9 bases. J gave up 3 bases and V 4 bases, and 5 bases lay outside the gene matches. This CDR3 comprises 15 residues. Germline CDR1 SGHRS, CDR2 YFSETQ. Written as DNA, the CDR3 is TGCGCCAGCAGCCGTAGCGGGGGACTCTACAATGAGCAGTTCTTC. Protein sequence: CASSRSGGLYNEQFF.